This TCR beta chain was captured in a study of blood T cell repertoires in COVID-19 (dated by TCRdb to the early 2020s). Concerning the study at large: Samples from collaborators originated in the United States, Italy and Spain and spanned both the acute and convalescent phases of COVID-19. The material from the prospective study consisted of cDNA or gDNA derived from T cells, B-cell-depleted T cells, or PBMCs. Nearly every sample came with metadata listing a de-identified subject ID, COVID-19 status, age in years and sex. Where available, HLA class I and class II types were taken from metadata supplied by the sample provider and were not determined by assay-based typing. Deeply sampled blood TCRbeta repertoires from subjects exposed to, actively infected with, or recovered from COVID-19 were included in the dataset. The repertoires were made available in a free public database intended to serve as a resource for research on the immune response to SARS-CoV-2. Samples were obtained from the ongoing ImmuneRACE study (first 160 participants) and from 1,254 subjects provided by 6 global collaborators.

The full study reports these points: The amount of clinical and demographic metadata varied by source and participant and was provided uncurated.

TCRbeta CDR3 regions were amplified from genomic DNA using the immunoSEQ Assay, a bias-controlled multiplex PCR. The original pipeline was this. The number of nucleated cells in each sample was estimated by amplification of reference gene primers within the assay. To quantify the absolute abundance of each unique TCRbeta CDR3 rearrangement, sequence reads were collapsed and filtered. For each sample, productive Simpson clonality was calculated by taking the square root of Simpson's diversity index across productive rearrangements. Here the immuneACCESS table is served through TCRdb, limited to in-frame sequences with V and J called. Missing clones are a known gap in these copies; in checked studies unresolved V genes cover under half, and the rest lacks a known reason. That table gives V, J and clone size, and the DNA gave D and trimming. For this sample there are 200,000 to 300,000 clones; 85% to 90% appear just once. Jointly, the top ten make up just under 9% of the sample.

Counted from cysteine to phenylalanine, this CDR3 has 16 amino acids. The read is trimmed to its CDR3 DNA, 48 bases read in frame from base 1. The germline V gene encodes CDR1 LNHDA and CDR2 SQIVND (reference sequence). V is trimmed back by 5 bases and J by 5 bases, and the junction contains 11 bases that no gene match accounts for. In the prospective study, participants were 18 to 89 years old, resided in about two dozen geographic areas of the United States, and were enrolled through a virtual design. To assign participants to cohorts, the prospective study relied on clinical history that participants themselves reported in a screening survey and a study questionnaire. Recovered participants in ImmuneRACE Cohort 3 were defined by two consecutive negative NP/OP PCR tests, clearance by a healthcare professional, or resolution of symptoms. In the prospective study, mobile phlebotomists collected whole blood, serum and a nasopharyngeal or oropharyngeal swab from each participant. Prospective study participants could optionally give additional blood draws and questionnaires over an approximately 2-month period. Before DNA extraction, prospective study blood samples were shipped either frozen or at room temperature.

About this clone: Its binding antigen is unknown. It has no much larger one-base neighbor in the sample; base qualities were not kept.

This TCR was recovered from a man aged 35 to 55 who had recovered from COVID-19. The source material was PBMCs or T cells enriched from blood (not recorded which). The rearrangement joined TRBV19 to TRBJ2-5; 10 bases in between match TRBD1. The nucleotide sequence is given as TGTGCCAGTAGTCCGGCCGGGACAGGGGCTTTCGAGACCCAGTACTTC. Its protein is CASSPAGTGAFETQYF. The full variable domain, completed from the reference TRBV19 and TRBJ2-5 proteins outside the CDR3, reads DGGITQSPKYLFRKEGQNVTLSCEQNLNHDAMYWYRQDPGQGLRLIYYSQIVNDFQKGDIAEGYSVSREKKESFPLTVTSAQKNPTAFYLCASSPAGTGAFETQYFGPGTRLLVL.